Listed below are T cell receptor beta chains from one sample, sequenced in a study of blood T cell repertoires in COVID-19. Only in-frame clones appear in the TCRdb table, and some are missing; sequencing was by immunoSEQ multiplex PCR. Found here are some 130,000 clones, 86% of them singletons; the top ten hold about 4.1%. The specimen was PBMCs or T cells enriched from blood (not recorded which). All receptors derive from a man aged 45-65 years who had recovered from COVID-19. Each CDR3 is given with its conserved first and last residue. D genes are given only for firm matches. The listing skips clone size in some rows; elsewhere it reads once, few, many or a size class.

TGTGCCAGCAGCCCGGGACAGGGAGTGTCCGAGACCCAGTACTTC	CASSPGQGVSETQYF	TRBV11-3	.	TRBD1	TRBJ2-5
TGTGCCAGCAGCCAAGTAACCCAGGGAATGGACACTGAAGCTTTCTTT	CASSQVTQGMDTEAFF	TRBV3-1/TRBV3-2	.	.	TRBJ1-1
TGTGCCATCACAGGGCGCCGAACTAACTATGGCTACACCTTC	CAITGRRTNYGYTF	TRBV28	few	.	TRBJ1-2
TGCGCCAGCAGCCCCCAGCTTAATCGGCGGGAAAGCTCCTACGAGCAGTACTTC	CASSPQLNRRESSYEQYF	TRBV4-1	.	.	TRBJ2-7
TGCGCCATCCCCGGACAGGGGGATATTAACTATGGCTACACCTTC	CAIPGQGDINYGYTF	TRBV10-1	.	TRBD1	TRBJ1-2
TGCGCCAGCAGTCACCTACAGGCTAACTATGGCTACACCTTC	CASSHLQANYGYTF	TRBV5-1	.	.	TRBJ1-2
TGTGCCAGCAGCTTAGCCCAGAATAGCAATCAGCCCCAGCATTTT	CASSLAQNSNQPQHF	TRBV7-2	.	.	TRBJ1-5
TGTGCCAGCAGCTTCCTGGACAGGATAAGTTCACCCCTCCACTTT	CASSFLDRISSPLHF	TRBV5-4	.	TRBD1	TRBJ1-6
TGCGCCAGCAGCCCCGGACAGGGGGAAAGTCAGCCCCAGCATTTT	CASSPGQGESQPQHF	TRBV5-1	.	TRBD1	TRBJ1-5
TGCGCCAGCAGCCGCGGACAGGGGGCGTCGGCAACTAATGAAAAACTGTTTTTT	CASSRGQGASATNEKLFF	TRBV4-3	.	TRBD1	TRBJ1-4
TGTGCCAGCAGTTCCCAAATGGGCGGGGGCCCCTACAATGAGCAGTTCTTC	CASSSQMGGGPYNEQFF	TRBV28	.	.	TRBJ2-1
TGTGCCACCAGCAGAGTGGACAGGGTTAACACCGGGGAGCTGTTTTTT	CATSRVDRVNTGELFF	TRBV15	once	TRBD1	TRBJ2-2
TGTGCCAGCAGGGACAGGGTACGTCGCTCCTACAATGAGCAGTTCTTC	CASRDRVRRSYNEQFF	TRBV6-6	.	TRBD1	TRBJ2-1
TGTGCCAGCAGTTCTTCCCCCAGGGACACTAATCAGCCCCAGCATTTT	CASSSSPRDTNQPQHF	TRBV6-2/TRBV6-3	.	.	TRBJ1-5
TGTGCCACCAGCAGAGTCGGGGTGACTCAGCCCCAGCATTTT	CATSRVGVTQPQHF	TRBV15	.	.	TRBJ1-5
TGTGCCAGCACCTGGACAGTCAATTCACCCCTCCACTTT	CASTWTVNSPLHF	TRBV2	.	.	TRBJ1-6
TGCGCCAGCAGCCAAGGAGGGCTAGCGGGAAGCACAGATACGCAGTATTTT	CASSQGGLAGSTDTQYF	TRBV4-1	few	TRBD2	TRBJ2-3
TGCAGCGGGCAAGGGAGATCGAACACCGGGGAGCTGTTTTTT	CSGQGRSNTGELFF	TRBV29-1	.	.	TRBJ2-2
TGCGCCAGCGAATGGGACAGGGGGTTTGACACTGAAGCTTTCTTT	CASEWDRGFDTEAFF	TRBV10-1	.	TRBD1	TRBJ1-1
TGTGCTAGTGGTCAGTGGACAGGGCTGGACTATGGCTACACCTTC	CASGQWTGLDYGYTF	TRBV12-5	.	TRBD1	TRBJ1-2
TGTGCCAGCAGCGTAGGGACTGCGGTTGATGAGCAGTTCTTC	CASSVGTAVDEQFF	TRBV9	.	.	TRBJ2-1
TGTGCCAGCAGTTACGCGGGACAGGGGGCCCAGCAGTACTTC	CASSYAGQGAQQYF	TRBV6-5	.	TRBD1	TRBJ2-7
TGTGCCAGCAGCATGGGACAGGGTCCCTACGAGCAGTACTTC	CASSMGQGPYEQYF	TRBV7-3	.	TRBD1	TRBJ2-7
TGTGCCAGCAGTATTACAGGGGGCGCTTCTATTTCCTATGGCTACACCTTC	CASSITGGASISYGYTF	TRBV27	.	TRBD1	TRBJ1-2
TGTGCCAGCAGGAGGGACGGGACTGGCGACGGCTACACCTTC	CASRRDGTGDGYTF	TRBV6-5	.	.	TRBJ1-2
TGTGCCACCAGCAGGGGCGGACAGGGCGACTATGGCTACACCTTC	CATSRGGQGDYGYTF	TRBV15	few	TRBD1	TRBJ1-2
TGTGCCAGCAGCCCTGGACTAGCGGGAGCTGATGAGCAGTTCTTC	CASSPGLAGADEQFF	TRBV7-6	.	TRBD2	TRBJ2-1
TGTGCCAGCAGTTTCAGGGCGGGGGCCGAAGGATACGAGCAGTACTTC	CASSFRAGAEGYEQYF	TRBV27	.	.	TRBJ2-7